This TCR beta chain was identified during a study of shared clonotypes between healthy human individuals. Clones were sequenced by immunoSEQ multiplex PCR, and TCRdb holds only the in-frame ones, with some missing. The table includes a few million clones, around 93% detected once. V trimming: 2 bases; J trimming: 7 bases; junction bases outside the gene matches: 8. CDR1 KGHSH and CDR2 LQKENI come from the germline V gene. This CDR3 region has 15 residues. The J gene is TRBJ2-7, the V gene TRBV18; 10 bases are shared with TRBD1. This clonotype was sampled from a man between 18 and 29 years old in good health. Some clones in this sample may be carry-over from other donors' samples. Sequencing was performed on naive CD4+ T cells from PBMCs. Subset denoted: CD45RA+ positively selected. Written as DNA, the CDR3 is TGTGCCAGCTCACCAAACAGACAGGGGGCAGAAGAGCAGTACTTC. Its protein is CASSPNRQGAEEQYF.